Reported below is one T cell receptor beta chain. The antigen is not known. TCRdb's copy holds only in-frame clones and misses some; the assay was immunoSEQ multiplex PCR. Here the sample spans about 56,000 clones, about 90% being singletons. This record comes from a study of CD4 T cells in relation to SARS-CoV-2 and coronaviruses. Looking at the study overall: The restricting HLA molecule for shared crossreactive spike epitopes was mapped. General study points: SARS-CoV-2-driven expansion was significantly weaker in crossreactive than monoreactive clones.

Naive and memory CD4+ T cells were separated from cryopreserved PBMCs. CDR3 length equals 16 residues. V was cut by 5 bases and J by 0 bases, with 11 bases left in between. Germline values: CDR1 SGHTA, CDR2 FQGNSA. Sequencing input: naive CD4+ T cells from PBMCs. Regarding subset: naive CD4+ T cells isolated by negative enrichment. This receptor was obtained from an adult with COVID-19. The chain carries TRBV7-2 and TRBJ2-6, with TRBD1 as a possible D gene (6 bases). The CDR3: CASSTRQVSGANVLTF. CDR3 coding DNA: TGTGCCAGCAGCACGCGACAGGTCTCTGGGGCCAACGTCCTGACTTTC.